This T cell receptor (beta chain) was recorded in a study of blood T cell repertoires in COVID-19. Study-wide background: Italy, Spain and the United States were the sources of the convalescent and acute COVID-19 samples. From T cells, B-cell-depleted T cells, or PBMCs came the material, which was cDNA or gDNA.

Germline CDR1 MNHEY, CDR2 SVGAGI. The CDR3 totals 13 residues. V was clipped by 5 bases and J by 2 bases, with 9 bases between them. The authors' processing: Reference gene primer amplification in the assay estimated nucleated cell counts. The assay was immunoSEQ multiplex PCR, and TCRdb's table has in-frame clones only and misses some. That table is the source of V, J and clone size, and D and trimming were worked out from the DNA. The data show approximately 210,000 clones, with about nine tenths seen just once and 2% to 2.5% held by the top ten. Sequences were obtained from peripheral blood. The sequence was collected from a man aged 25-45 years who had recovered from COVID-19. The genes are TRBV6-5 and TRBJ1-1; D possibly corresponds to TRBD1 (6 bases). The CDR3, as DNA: TGTGCCAGCAGTAGGACAGTTAACACTGAAGCTTTCTTT. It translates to CASSRTVNTEAFF.